These T cell receptor beta chains were read from a single sample in a study of T cells after somatic rescue of genetic block. Data came from immunoSEQ multiplex PCR; TCRdb stores just in-frame clones and leaves some out. The table includes tens of thousands of clones, more than 80% detected once. Sequenced input: peripheral blood mononuclear cells (PBMCs). The receptor set was obtained from a young woman. The CDR3 runs from the conserved cysteine through the conserved F or W. D genes are given only for firm matches. Clone size is stated in some rows and not others, as once, few, many or a class when expanded.

v_call	j_call	d_call	clone_size	cdr3_nt	cdr3_aa
TRBV28	TRBJ1-5	-	-	TGTGCCAGCAGTTTTTATGGGGGAAGCAATCAGCCCCAGCATTTT	CASSFYGGSNQPQHF
TRBV10-2	TRBJ2-5	-	-	TGCGCCAGCAGTGGAACCGGGGAGACCCAGTACTTC	CASSGTGETQYF
TRBV27	TRBJ2-7	TRBD2	-	TGTGCCAGCAGTTTCCGACTTAGCGGGTCCTCCTACGAGCAGTACTTC	CASSFRLSGSSYEQYF
TRBV29-1	TRBJ2-1	-	-	TGCAGCCCTCGGGAGCAGTTCTTC	CSPREQFF
TRBV6-5	TRBJ2-2	TRBD2	-	TGTGCCAGCAGCAGACTAGCGGGAGGCACCGGGGAGCTGTTTTTT	CASSRLAGGTGELFF
TRBV7-8	TRBJ2-3	TRBD1	-	TGTGCCAGCAGCCCGGGACAGGGGTCAAGCACAGATACGCAGTATTTT	CASSPGQGSSTDTQYF
TRBV11-2	TRBJ2-7	-	-	TGTGCCAGCAGCTTAGGCCCCGGGACAAGCTCCTACGAGCAGTACTTC	CASSLGPGTSSYEQYF
TRBV14	TRBJ1-4	TRBD1	-	TGTGCCAGCAGCCAAAACGACAGGGCAACTAATGAAAAACTGTTTTTT	CASSQNDRATNEKLFF
TRBV5-1	TRBJ2-3	TRBD2	-	TGCGCCAGCAGCTTACTAGCGGGTGGAAATCCCACAGATACGCAGTATTTT	CASSLLAGGNPTDTQYF
TRBV2	TRBJ2-7	-	-	TGTGCCAGCAGTTCAGCCCCTAGGGAAGAGCAGTACTTC	CASSSAPREEQYF
TRBV28	TRBJ2-7	-	-	TGTGCCAGCAGTCTTGGACCCGACTTAGCCTACGAGCAGTACTTC	CASSLGPDLAYEQYF
TRBV7-8	TRBJ2-7	TRBD2	-	TGTGCCAGCAGCTTCGCACTAGCGGGATTATCCTACGAGCAGTACTTC	CASSFALAGLSYEQYF
TRBV11-1	TRBJ2-7	TRBD1	-	TGTGCCAGCAGCCGCCGGGACAGATCAAACTACGAGCAGTACTTC	CASSRRDRSNYEQYF
TRBV7-2	TRBJ2-3	-	-	TGTGCCAGCAGCTTAGGGGGCTCGACAGTCACAAATACGCAGTATTTT	CASSLGGSTVTNTQYF
TRBV5-1	TRBJ2-5	-	-	TGCGCCAGCGGCCCGGACGGGGAGACCCAGTACTTC	CASGPDGETQYF
TRBV7-9	TRBJ2-7	-	-	TGTGCCAGCAGCTTAGACTATCAAAGGGACGAGCAGTACTTC	CASSLDYQRDEQYF
TRBV5-1	TRBJ1-2	-	-	TGCGCCAGCAGCCACCCCGAAAACTATGGCTACACCTTC	CASSHPENYGYTF
TRBV18	TRBJ1-5	-	-	TGTGCCAGCTCACCGGGACAAAATCAGCCCCAGCATTTT	CASSPGQNQPQHF
TRBV18	TRBJ2-1	-	-	TGTGCCAGCTCACCAGCGACAGGCCTTTCAGCGTACAATGAGCAGTTCTTC	CASSPATGLSAYNEQFF
TRBV4-3	TRBJ2-2	-	-	TGCGCCAGCAGCCAAGATCGGGGTCTACCCACCGGGGAGCTGTTTTTT	CASSQDRGLPTGELFF
TRBV5-6	TRBJ2-4	-	-	TGTGCCAGCAGCTTTATGGGGGACAAAAACATTCAGTACTTC	CASSFMGDKNIQYF
TRBV15	TRBJ1-2	-	-	TGTGCCACCAGCAGGGAGGGCAGTCGGAGCTACACCTTC	CATSREGSRSYTF
TRBV27	TRBJ2-7	TRBD1	-	TGTGCCAGCAGTGGACAGGCCTACGAGCAGTACTTC	CASSGQAYEQYF
TRBV28	TRBJ1-1	-	-	TGTGCCAGCAGCATAGGGTATCGGACTGGAGCTTTCTTT	CASSIGYRTGAFF
TRBV4-1	TRBJ2-1	-	-	TGCGCCAGCAGCCAAGATACTACCCTGAATGGGAGGAATGAGCAGTTCTTC	CASSQDTTLNGRNEQFF
TRBV6-5	TRBJ1-4	-	-	TGTGCCAGCAGAGGAGGGGTGGCTAATGAAAAACTGTTTTTT	CASRGGVANEKLFF
TRBV7-7	TRBJ2-5	TRBD2	-	TGTGCTAGCAGCAACCACGGGAGGGCCGGGGAGACCCAGTACTTC	CASSNHGRAGETQYF
TRBV2	TRBJ1-2	-	once	TGTGCCAGCAGTGGGGGCAGGCAATATGGCTACACCTTC	CASSGGRQYGYTF
TRBV7-2	TRBJ2-7	-	-	TGTGCCAGCAGCTTAGAGGGCCCCGCGGCCCGCGTGAACTTC	CASSLEGPAARVNF
TRBV29-1	TRBJ2-1	-	once	TGCAGCGTTGTCAAACTAGCCGGTGAGCAGTTCTTC	CSVVKLAGEQFF
TRBV5-4	TRBJ2-7	TRBD1	-	TGTGCCAGCAGCTTCGGGGACAGGGACTCCTACGAGCAGTACTTC	CASSFGDRDSYEQYF
TRBV11-2	TRBJ2-7	-	once	TGTGCCAGCAGCTTCGGCGCAGGGGACACCTACGAGCAGTACTTC	CASSFGAGDTYEQYF
TRBV4-3	TRBJ2-5	-	-	TGCGCCAGCAGCCAAGACAGGGGGGGGGAGACCCAGTACTTC	CASSQDRGGETQYF
TRBV5-6	TRBJ2-7	-	-	TGTGCCAGCAGCTGGGACCAAGCCTACGAGCAGTACTTC	CASSWDQAYEQYF
TRBV5-1	TRBJ2-3	-	-	TGCGCCAGCAGCTCCCTGGCGGAGGATACGCAGTATTTT	CASSSLAEDTQYF
TRBV5-1	TRBJ2-3	-	-	TGCGCCAGCAGCTTGGGACAGGACACAGATACGCAGTATTTT	CASSLGQDTDTQYF
TRBV12-5	TRBJ2-7	TRBD1	once	TGTGCTAGTGGCAGGCCGGGACAGGGAACCTACGAGCAGTACTTC	CASGRPGQGTYEQYF
TRBV7-9	TRBJ1-2	-	-	TGTGCCAGCAGCTTAGATGGGGTTAACTATGGCTACACCTTC	CASSLDGVNYGYTF
TRBV27	TRBJ1-5	-	once	TGTGCCAGCAGTACAGTTGGTCAGCCCCAGCATTTT	CASSTVGQPQHF
TRBV29-1	TRBJ2-1	TRBD2	-	TGCAGCGTTGGGCTAGCGGGATCCAATGAGCAGTTCTTC	CSVGLAGSNEQFF
TRBV5-1	TRBJ1-4	TRBD1	-	TGCGCCAGCAGCTTGGCCGGGCAGGGGGCAGGAGAAAAACTGTTTTTT	CASSLAGQGAGEKLFF
TRBV6-6	TRBJ2-1	TRBD2	-	TGTGCCAGCAGTCATAGCGGGAGCTGGAATGAGCAGTTCTTC	CASSHSGSWNEQFF
TRBV10-3	TRBJ2-1	-	-	TGTGCCATCAGTGGTGGGACCCCTATCTACAATGAGCAGTTCTTC	CAISGGTPIYNEQFF
TRBV28	TRBJ2-7	-	-	TGTGCCAGCAGTACATTCCGACGGAAGAGCTCCTACGAGCAGTACTTC	CASSTFRRKSSYEQYF
TRBV2	TRBJ2-3	TRBD2	-	TGTGCCAGCAGTGAGATGGGCGGGAGGTCAGATACGCAGTATTTT	CASSEMGGRSDTQYF
TRBV7-6	TRBJ2-7	-	-	TGTGCCAGCAGCTTAGTCGCCAGCTCCTACGAGCAGTACTTC	CASSLVASSYEQYF
TRBV19	TRBJ1-5	-	-	TGTGCCACCAACGACCCAGGGCAGCAGCCCCAGCATTTT	CATNDPGQQPQHF
TRBV28	TRBJ1-4	-	-	TGTGCCAGCAGCCCGGGTCCGGCGGACGAAAAACTGTTTTTT	CASSPGPADEKLFF
TRBV11-3	TRBJ2-6	-	once	TGTGCCAGCAGCTTGAATTTGGGGAGCTCTGGGGCCAACGTCCTGACTTTC	CASSLNLGSSGANVLTF
TRBV28	TRBJ1-1	-	-	TGTGCCAGCAGAAGACGGCTTCAGAACACTGAAGCTTTCTTT	CASRRRLQNTEAFF
TRBV29-1	TRBJ1-4	-	-	TGCAGCGTTGGGGGCTGGAATGAAAAACTGTTTTTT	CSVGGWNEKLFF
TRBV29-1	TRBJ1-2	TRBD1	-	TGCAGCGTTGAAGATTTGGCCCCCATGGACAGGAATAACTATGGCTACACCTTC	CSVEDLAPMDRNNYGYTF
TRBV2	TRBJ2-2	-	-	TGTGCCAGCGGGCAAGCGAACACCGGGGAGCTGTTTTTT	CASGQANTGELFF
TRBV18	TRBJ2-5	-	-	TGTGCCAGCTCACCAGAGGGGGTCCCGGATCAAGAGACCCAGTACTTC	CASSPEGVPDQETQYF
TRBV19	TRBJ2-5	-	-	TGTGCCAGTAGTATTCCCGACTACCAAGAGACCCAGTACTTC	CASSIPDYQETQYF
TRBV7-9	TRBJ2-3	-	-	TGTGCCAGCAGCTTCGGCGGGACTAGCACAGATACGCAGTATTTT	CASSFGGTSTDTQYF
TRBV2	TRBJ2-7	-	-	TGTGCCAGCAGGGGACGGACCTACGAGCAGTACTTC	CASRGRTYEQYF
TRBV5-4	TRBJ1-3	-	-	TGTGCCAGCAGCTTGTCAAGAAAGGGAGGAAACACCATATATTTT	CASSLSRKGGNTIYF
TRBV7-9	TRBJ2-2	-	once	TGTGCCAGCAGCTTATACTCCGGGGAGCTGTTTTTT	CASSLYSGELFF
TRBV7-7	TRBJ2-2	-	-	TGTGCTAGCAGCCCGGGTGTGGCCGGGGAGCTGTTTTTT	CASSPGVAGELFF